The rows below give T cell receptor beta chains drawn from one sample of a study of blood T cell repertoires in COVID-19. Clones were sequenced by immunoSEQ multiplex PCR, and TCRdb holds only the in-frame ones, with some missing. The data contain about 210,000 clones, approximately 81% of them singletons. The source material was PBMCs or T cells enriched from blood (not recorded which). The receptors derive from a woman aged 50 to 60 with acute COVID-19. Each CDR3 is given with its conserved first and last residue. The order of the fields is clone size, J gene, D gene, V gene, CDR3 DNA, CDR3 protein. The D gene is left open where the match is weak. A row's size may be missing; if present it is once, few, many or a size class.

clone size: once
J gene: TRBJ2-3
D gene: TRBD2
V gene: TRBV5-4
CDR3 DNA: TGTGCCAGCAGCTTGCTGACTAGCCCCACGGGGGATACGCAGTATTTT
CDR3 protein: CASSLLTSPTGDTQYF

clone size: .
J gene: TRBJ2-7
D gene: TRBD2
V gene: TRBV7-6
CDR3 DNA: TGTGCCAGCAGCTTAGGAACTAGCGGGAGCCCCTACGAGCAGTACTTC
CDR3 protein: CASSLGTSGSPYEQYF

clone size: .
J gene: TRBJ1-1
D gene: .
V gene: TRBV5-1
CDR3 DNA: TGCGCCAGCAGCCTCTACAGGGAGGGGTCGACTGAAGCTTTCTTT
CDR3 protein: CASSLYREGSTEAFF

clone size: .
J gene: TRBJ2-7
D gene: TRBD2
V gene: TRBV14
CDR3 DNA: TGTGCCAGCAGCCAAGCGAGGACTAGCGACTCCTACGAGCAGTACTTC
CDR3 protein: CASSQARTSDSYEQYF

clone size: few
J gene: TRBJ2-2
D gene: .
V gene: TRBV4-1
CDR3 DNA: TGCGCCAGCAGCCAACTCCCCTTCTGGGAGCTGTTTTTT
CDR3 protein: CASSQLPFWELFF

clone size: .
J gene: TRBJ1-2
D gene: .
V gene: TRBV5-1
CDR3 DNA: TGCGCCAGCAGCCTACAAACTACAGGGTTGTATGGCTACACCTTC
CDR3 protein: CASSLQTTGLYGYTF

clone size: .
J gene: TRBJ1-5
D gene: TRBD1
V gene: TRBV30
CDR3 DNA: TGTGCCTGGAGTGGGGACAGGGGGGCAACTCAGCCCCAGCATTTT
CDR3 protein: CAWSGDRGATQPQHF

clone size: .
J gene: TRBJ2-1
D gene: TRBD2
V gene: TRBV29-1
CDR3 DNA: TGCACCACCGGGGTAGCGGGGGCCTACAATGAGCAGTTCTTC
CDR3 protein: CTTGVAGAYNEQFF

clone size: .
J gene: TRBJ2-2
D gene: TRBD1
V gene: TRBV28
CDR3 DNA: TGTGCCAGTCCTCCGTCCGGGACAGGGGGCGCGATGGTCGGGGAGCTGTTTTTT
CDR3 protein: CASPPSGTGGAMVGELFF

clone size: .
J gene: TRBJ1-5
D gene: .
V gene: TRBV18
CDR3 DNA: TGTGCCAGCTCACCACCGGGTAGGGGGAACAATCAGCCCCAGCATTTT
CDR3 protein: CASSPPGRGNNQPQHF

clone size: .
J gene: TRBJ2-7
D gene: TRBD1
V gene: TRBV18
CDR3 DNA: TGTGCCAGCTCACCGTCTCTAACAGGGGGCTTATACGAGCAGTACTTC
CDR3 protein: CASSPSLTGGLYEQYF

clone size: few
J gene: TRBJ1-2
D gene: .
V gene: TRBV24-1
CDR3 DNA: TGTGCCACCAGTGATCAAGGAGTCCAGGGGAAGAGCGATGGCTACACCTTC
CDR3 protein: CATSDQGVQGKSDGYTF

clone size: .
J gene: TRBJ1-1
D gene: TRBD1
V gene: TRBV18
CDR3 DNA: TGTGCCAGCTCACCGACTGACCAGACAGGGCTAGGCACTGAAGCTTTCTTT
CDR3 protein: CASSPTDQTGLGTEAFF

clone size: .
J gene: TRBJ1-1
D gene: TRBD1
V gene: TRBV7-9
CDR3 DNA: TGTGCCAGCAGCCCCGGGACAGGGATGATGAACACTGAAGCTTTCTTT
CDR3 protein: CASSPGTGMMNTEAFF

clone size: .
J gene: TRBJ2-3
D gene: TRBD2
V gene: TRBV4-3
CDR3 DNA: TGCGCCAGCAGCCAATTGACTAGCGGGGACAGGGCAGATACGCAGTATTTT
CDR3 protein: CASSQLTSGDRADTQYF

clone size: .
J gene: TRBJ2-7
D gene: TRBD2
V gene: TRBV6-5
CDR3 DNA: TGTGCCAGCAGGGAGGGACGGCGGGGGGCTGACGAGCAGTACTTC
CDR3 protein: CASREGRRGADEQYF

clone size: .
J gene: TRBJ2-2
D gene: .
V gene: TRBV19
CDR3 DNA: TGTGCCAGTAGTTCCCCCTACTTTTCGGGGACTCCAAACACCGGGGAGCTGTTTTTT
CDR3 protein: CASSSPYFSGTPNTGELFF

clone size: .
J gene: TRBJ1-5
D gene: .
V gene: TRBV6-5
CDR3 DNA: TGTGCCCCCGGTCACAGGGCTTGCAATCAGCCCCAGCATTTT
CDR3 protein: CAPGHRACNQPQHF

clone size: .
J gene: TRBJ2-1
D gene: TRBD2
V gene: TRBV18
CDR3 DNA: TGTGCCAGCTCACCACTTCCCACTAGCGGGTGGTCTCAGTTCTTC
CDR3 protein: CASSPLPTSGWSQFF

clone size: .
J gene: TRBJ2-2
D gene: .
V gene: TRBV28
CDR3 DNA: TGTGCCAGCACAGGGTTCGGGGAGCTGTTTTTT
CDR3 protein: CASTGFGELFF

clone size: few
J gene: TRBJ2-7
D gene: TRBD1
V gene: TRBV19
CDR3 DNA: TGTGCCAGTAGTCCCGGGACAGGACCATGGGAGCAGTACTTC
CDR3 protein: CASSPGTGPWEQYF

clone size: .
J gene: TRBJ2-7
D gene: .
V gene: TRBV6-2/TRBV6-3
CDR3 DNA: TGTGCCAGCAGTTCCCTCCTAGCGGACAGCTCCTACGAGCAGTACTTC
CDR3 protein: CASSSLLADSSYEQYF

clone size: .
J gene: TRBJ2-3
D gene: TRBD1
V gene: TRBV6-5
CDR3 DNA: TGTGCCAGCACCAGACAGGGGGTCTCCACAGATACGCAGTATTTT
CDR3 protein: CASTRQGVSTDTQYF

clone size: .
J gene: TRBJ2-3
D gene: TRBD2
V gene: TRBV7-3
CDR3 DNA: TGTGCCAGCAGCTTAACAAGTAGCGGGATGGTTAGCACAGATACGCAGTATTTT
CDR3 protein: CASSLTSSGMVSTDTQYF

clone size: few
J gene: TRBJ2-2
D gene: .
V gene: TRBV11-2
CDR3 DNA: TGTGCCAGCAGATCCTCCAGGAATAACACCGGGGAGCTGTTTTTT
CDR3 protein: CASRSSRNNTGELFF

clone size: .
J gene: TRBJ2-5
D gene: .
V gene: TRBV5-1
CDR3 DNA: TGCGCCAGCAGCTTCGATCGGGGAGAGACCCAGTACTTC
CDR3 protein: CASSFDRGETQYF

clone size: .
J gene: TRBJ1-4
D gene: .
V gene: TRBV7-2
CDR3 DNA: TGTGCCAGCAGCTTAGATTCAGGGTGGTGGGAAAAACTGTTTTTT
CDR3 protein: CASSLDSGWWEKLFF

clone size: .
J gene: TRBJ2-2
D gene: .
V gene: TRBV5-1
CDR3 DNA: TGCGCCAGCAGCTTCGGGTTCGCGAACACCGGGGAGCTGTTTTTT
CDR3 protein: CASSFGFANTGELFF

clone size: .
J gene: TRBJ2-5
D gene: TRBD2
V gene: TRBV18
CDR3 DNA: TGTGCCAGCTCACCAACTAGCGGAAACCAAGAGACCCAGTACTTC
CDR3 protein: CASSPTSGNQETQYF

clone size: .
J gene: TRBJ1-1
D gene: .
V gene: TRBV18
CDR3 DNA: TGTGCCAGCTCACCACGCGCGTCGGTGAACACTGAAGCTTTCTTT
CDR3 protein: CASSPRASVNTEAFF

clone size: .
J gene: TRBJ1-2
D gene: TRBD1
V gene: TRBV7-9
CDR3 DNA: TGTGCCAGCAGACCCGGGACAGGGAATGGCTACACCTTC
CDR3 protein: CASRPGTGNGYTF

clone size: once
J gene: TRBJ1-5
D gene: .
V gene: TRBV19
CDR3 DNA: TGTGCCAGTAGTAAATATGGGGGAGGCGAGATGCAGCCCCAGCATTTT
CDR3 protein: CASSKYGGGEMQPQHF

clone size: .
J gene: TRBJ1-2
D gene: .
V gene: TRBV28
CDR3 DNA: TGTGCCAGCAGAAACAGGGTTTTTTATGGCTACACCTTC
CDR3 protein: CASRNRVFYGYTF

clone size: .
J gene: TRBJ2-3
D gene: TRBD2
V gene: TRBV27
CDR3 DNA: TGTGCCAGCAAGATCGCCGGGACTAGCGGGAGTTATACGCAGTATTTT
CDR3 protein: CASKIAGTSGSYTQYF

clone size: .
J gene: TRBJ1-2
D gene: .
V gene: TRBV9
CDR3 DNA: TGTGCCAGCAGCGTAGCTGCGGGAAGGGAAGGCTACACCTTC
CDR3 protein: CASSVAAGREGYTF

clone size: .
J gene: TRBJ2-5
D gene: TRBD2
V gene: TRBV24-1
CDR3 DNA: TGTGCCACCAGTGATCCACTAGCGGGGGGTCAAGAGACCCAGTACTTC
CDR3 protein: CATSDPLAGGQETQYF

clone size: once
J gene: TRBJ2-5
D gene: .
V gene: TRBV7-9
CDR3 DNA: TGTGCCAGCAGCTTAGTTCTAGCCCAAGAGACCCAGTACTTC
CDR3 protein: CASSLVLAQETQYF

clone size: .
J gene: TRBJ2-3
D gene: .
V gene: TRBV7-9
CDR3 DNA: TGTGCCAGCAGCTTACCTCGAGCTAGCACAGATACGCAGTATTTT
CDR3 protein: CASSLPRASTDTQYF

clone size: .
J gene: TRBJ1-2
D gene: .
V gene: TRBV6-5
CDR3 DNA: TGTGCCAGCAGCACCTCGGGGGGGAGGAATGGCTACACCTTC
CDR3 protein: CASSTSGGRNGYTF

clone size: .
J gene: TRBJ2-7
D gene: TRBD1
V gene: TRBV5-1
CDR3 DNA: TGCGCCAGCAGCACGGGACAGACATACGAGCAGTACTTC
CDR3 protein: CASSTGQTYEQYF